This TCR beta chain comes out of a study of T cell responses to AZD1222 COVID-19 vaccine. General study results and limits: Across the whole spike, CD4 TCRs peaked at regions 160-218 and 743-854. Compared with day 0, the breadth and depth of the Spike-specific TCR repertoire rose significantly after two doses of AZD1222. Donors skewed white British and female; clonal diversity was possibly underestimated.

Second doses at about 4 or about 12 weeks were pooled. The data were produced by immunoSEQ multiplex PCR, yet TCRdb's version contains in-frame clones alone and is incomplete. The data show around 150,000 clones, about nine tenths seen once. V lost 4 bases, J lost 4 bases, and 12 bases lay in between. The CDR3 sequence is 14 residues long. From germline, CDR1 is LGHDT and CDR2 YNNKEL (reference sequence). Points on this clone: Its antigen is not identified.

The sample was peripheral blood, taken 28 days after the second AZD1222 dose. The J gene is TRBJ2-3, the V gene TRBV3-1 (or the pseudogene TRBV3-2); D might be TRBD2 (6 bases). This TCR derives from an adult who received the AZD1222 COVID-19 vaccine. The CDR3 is CASSPGRLPDTQYF. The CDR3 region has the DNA TGTGCCAGCAGCCCCGGGAGATTACCAGATACGCAGTATTTT.